Shown below are 27 T cell receptor beta chains from a single sample sequenced in a study of response to subunit inactivated influenza vaccine (dated by TCRdb to between 2017 and 2018). The library relied on RT-PCR. For sequencing, an Illumina HiSeq 2500 was employed. TCRdb reprocessed the public reads (quality trimming at Q25 with fastp, clone calling with MiXCR) and kept in-frame beta chains. Records with the same CDR3 protein are collapsed into one entry carrying the most frequent genes and DNA. Across this sample there are under 550,000 distinct CDR3 sequences, with approximately 7.8% seen only once. 10% to 15% of the sample lies in the top ten. The sample consisted of PBMCs from blood, taken roughly 24 months after vaccination. The source is a man between 50 and 70 years old who received an inactivated influenza vaccine. Donor details come from another sample of the same person, matched by shared clones.

As DNA, the CDR3 is TGTGCCAGCAGTAATCCGGGACTAGCGGAATACGAGCAGTACTTC. It translates to CASSNPGLAEYEQYF. The chain is built from TRBV6-1 and TRBJ2-7; 11 positions agree with TRBD2. The CDR3 consists of 15 residues. Germline CDR1 reads MNHNS; CDR2 reads SASEGT. Unmatched junction bases numbered 7, after V lost 5 bases and J lost 4 bases.

This clonotype was observed a handful of times. The chain is built from TRBV2 and TRBJ1-5; D gene uncertain. Germline assignment: CDR1 SNHLY and CDR2 FYNNEI. The CDR3 contains 15 residues. The V gene lost 4 bases and the J gene lost 2 bases, with 12 bases spanning the gap. CDR3 bases: TGTGCCAGCAGTGGTGACGGGCTTGGCAATCAGCCCCAGCATTTT. It yields the protein CASSGDGLGNQPQHF.

This chain joins TRBV5-1 and TRBJ2-1, with D perhaps TRBD1 or TRBD2 (5 bases each). CDR3 length equals 15 residues. Per the germline V gene, CDR1 is SGHRS and CDR2 is YFSETQ. The V gene lost 4 bases and the J gene lost 2 bases, with 13 bases spanning the gap. The CDR3 loop reads CASSTGTATYNEQFF. The CDR3 coding sequence is TGCGCCAGCAGCACCGGGACGGCCACCTACAATGAGCAGTTCTTC.

This chain connects TRBV3-1 to TRBJ2-7; D ambiguous. Trimming took off 5 bases at V and 3 bases at J, with 11 bases between the two ends. Germline CDR1 LGHDT, CDR2 YNNKEL (reference sequence). This CDR3 region has 13 residues. The DNA for the CDR3 is TGTGCCAGCAGCGATCCTAAGGACTACGAGCAGTACTTC. This encodes CASSDPKDYEQYF.

This clonotype was picked up many times. The J gene is TRBJ1-2, the V gene TRBV6-1, with 9 bases identical to TRBD1. With 6 bases clipped from V and 3 bases from J, the junction kept 5 bases outside the gene matches. The CDR3 is 14 amino acids. Germline CDR1 is MNHNS and CDR2 is SASEGT. The CDR3 bases are TGTGCCAGCAGCGAGACAGGGGGGGACTATGGCTACACCTTC. Translation gives CASSETGGDYGYTF.

The J gene is TRBJ2-1, the V gene TRBV15; D might be TRBD1 (6 bases). The germline CDR1 and CDR2 sequences are LNHNV and YYDKDF (reference sequence). The CDR3 sequence is 15 residues long. The ends were cut back, 1 base at V and 6 bases at J, with 13 bases in the middle. CDR3 sequence reads: CATSRGQVSGNEQFF. CDR3 DNA sequence: TGTGCCACCAGCAGAGGACAGGTCAGCGGCAATGAGCAGTTCTTC.

The rearrangement uses TRBV5-1 and TRBJ2-5, with 11 bases matching TRBD2. CDR3 length: 17 amino acids. Germline assignment: CDR1 SGHRS and CDR2 YFSETQ. J gave up 5 bases and V 3 bases, and 12 bases lay outside the gene matches. CDR3: CASSSGVAGGPEETQYF. CDR3 nucleotides: TGCGCCAGCAGCTCTGGTGTAGCGGGAGGGCCGGAGGAGACCCAGTACTTC.

This clonotype was observed at least ten times. V usage is TRBV6-5 and J usage is TRBJ2-1; no clear D gene. Germline CDR1 is MNHEY and CDR2 is SVGAGI. The CDR3 runs 12 residues. Deletions cut 5 bases from V and 4 bases from J, with 6 bases between. DNA of the CDR3: TGTGCCAGCAGTCCCGGATACAATGAGCAGTTCTTC. Amino acids: CASSPGYNEQFF.

The rearrangement uses TRBV7-2 and TRBJ2-2, with D perhaps matching TRBD1 (5 bases). The CDR3 length is 14 residues. The germline CDR1 and CDR2 sequences are SGHTA and FQGNSA. Trimming took off 2 bases at V and 5 bases at J, with 9 bases between the two ends. The CDR3 sequence: CASSLSRVTGELFF. CDR3 nucleotides: TGTGCCAGCAGCTTATCCAGGGTAACCGGGGAGCTGTTTTTT.

The gene calls are TRBV20-1 and TRBJ2-1; 10 bases line up with TRBD2. Trimming at V came to 5 bases and at J to 7 bases, leaving 11 bases not matched to a gene. The CDR3 length is 15 residues. Germline CDR1 DFQATT, CDR2 SNEGSKA (reference sequence). In DNA form, the CDR3 reads TGCAGTGCTGCGAGCGGGAGGGTGTTAAGGAATGAGCAGTTCTTC. Protein: CSAASGRVLRNEQFF.

This clonotype occurred many times. Being one base from a much bigger clone, this may be a read error. V is TRBV5-6 and J is TRBJ1-1; D unclear. The germline CDR1 and CDR2 sequences are SGHDT and YYEEEE. V was clipped by 3 bases and J by 0 bases, with 3 bases between them. The CDR3 extends over 12 amino acids. The CDR3 protein is CASSWMNTEAFF. As DNA, the CDR3 is TGTGCCAGCAGCTGGATGAACACTGAAGCTTTCTTT.

This clonotype was seen more than once but under ten times. The J gene is TRBJ2-7, the V gene TRBV3-1; 12 bases are a match to TRBD2. There are 14 residues in the CDR3. Germline CDR1 LGHDT, CDR2 YNNKEL (reference sequence). Trimming at V came to 6 bases and at J to 4 bases, leaving 4 bases not matched to a gene. CDR3 in amino acids: CASSLAGGQYEQYF. CDR3 DNA sequence: TGTGCCAGCAGTCTAGCGGGAGGGCAGTACGAGCAGTACTTC.

In this sample, this clonotype turned up a few times. J is TRBJ2-6 and V is TRBV6-1; D not certain. Trimming removed 8 bases from V and 2 bases from J, with 16 bases in between. Germline V lookup: CDR1 MNHNS, CDR2 SASEGT. This CDR3 is built from 16 residues. CDR3 in DNA: TGTGCCAGCCACCCTTGGCAAGCACCTGGGGCCAACGTCCTGACTTTC. Translation gives CASHPWQAPGANVLTF.

The sample holds many counts of this clonotype. J is TRBJ1-1 and V is TRBV6-2 or TRBV6-3; D is perhaps TRBD1 (6 bases). There are 15 residues in the CDR3. V lost 2 bases to trimming and J lost 11 bases, with 21 bases between them. CDR1 MNHEY and CDR2 SVGEGT come from the germline V gene. The CDR3 sequence is CASSYTLRGGGAAFF. The CDR3, as DNA: TGTGCCAGCAGTTACACCCTGAGGGGGGGTGGCGCGGCTTTCTTT.

This clonotype was recorded a few times. The gene calls are TRBV4-2 and TRBJ2-5, with D perhaps matching TRBD2 (6 bases). The germline V gene encodes CDR1 LGHNA and CDR2 YNFKEQ. Trimming pared 0 bases from V and 1 base from J, leaving 12 bases between. The CDR3 spans 16 residues. The DNA for the CDR3 is TGTGCCAGCAGCCAAGATTTGGAGGGAGGCCAAGAGACCCAGTACTTC. Translation gives CASSQDLEGGQETQYF.

This clonotype was counted at least ten times. The rearrangement uses TRBV7-2 and TRBJ2-5; unclear D gene. The CDR3 consists of 13 residues. V was trimmed by 1 base and J by 3 bases, leaving 6 bases between them. Germline CDR1 SGHTA, CDR2 FQGNSA. The CDR3 nucleotides read TGTGCCAGCAGCTTAGGATCAAAAGAGACCCAGTACTTC. Protein: CASSLGSKETQYF.

In its sample, this clonotype was seen a few times. CDR3 in DNA: TGTGCCAGCAGCTTACAGGGGGTACATGGCTACACCTTC. Translated, it gives CASSLQGVHGYTF. This chain links TRBV7-2 with TRBJ1-2, with 7 bases lining up with TRBD1. This CDR3 is 13 amino acids long. V dropped 2 bases and J dropped 6; count of bases not matched to a gene: 3. Germline values: CDR1 SGHTA, CDR2 FQGNSA.

The V call is TRBV29-1, the J call TRBJ1-2, with D perhaps matching TRBD1 (6 bases). CDR3 length: 12 residues. The V end lost 6 bases, the J end lost 6 bases, and 14 bases lay between the germline ends. Germline loops: CDR1 SQVTM, CDR2 ANQGSEA. CDR3 region: CSVSRGGDGYTF. DNA of the CDR3: TGCAGCGTCTCAAGAGGGGGGGATGGCTACACCTTC.

This clonotype showed up just a few times. The rearrangement joins TRBV20-1 to TRBJ1-1, with D perhaps matching TRBD1 (5 bases). V was pared by 3 bases and J by 3 bases, with 14 bases between. Looked up from germline, CDR1 is DFQATT and CDR2 is SNEGSKA (reference sequence). This CDR3 comprises 14 residues. The CDR3 DNA reads TGCAGTGCTAGGGGGACGGGGAGCCACACTGAAGCTTTCTTT. Protein product: CSARGTGSHTEAFF.

A few counts support this clonotype. The rearrangement uses TRBV11-2 and TRBJ1-5; D is unresolved. Between the trimmed V and J ends, which lost 4 bases and 0 bases, there was a span of 13 bases. Germline values: CDR1 SGHAT, CDR2 FQNNGV. This CDR3 is 16 amino acids long. For the CDR3, the DNA is TGTGCCAGCAGCTGGCACCGAGGTAATAGCAATCAGCCCCAGCATTTT. Translating it yields CASSWHRGNSNQPQHF. Using reference TRBV11-2 and TRBJ1-5 for the parts outside the CDR3, the full variable domain is EAGVAQSPRYKIIEKRQSVAFWCNPISGHATLYWYQQILGQGPKLLIQFQNNGVVDDSQLPKDRFSAERLKGVDSTLKIQPAKLEDSAVYLCASSWHRGNSNQPQHFGDGTRLSIL.

This rearrangement joins TRBV11-2 to TRBJ1-6; no firm D call. CDR1 is SGHAT, CDR2 FQNNGV, per germline. The CDR3 loop spans 15 amino acids. The V and J ends lost 6 bases and 0 bases respectively, with 9 bases between them. CDR3 nucleotide sequence: TGTGCCAGCAGATCAGAGAGCTCCTATAATTCACCCCTCCACTTT. Its protein is CASRSESSYNSPLHF.

This clonotype was detected ten times or more. The chain recombines TRBV6-2 or TRBV6-3 with TRBJ2-5; possible D gene TRBD2, 5 bases. The CDR3 has 12 residues. V lost 6 bases, J lost 5 bases, and 10 bases lay in between. CDR1 MNHEY and CDR2 SVGEGT come from the germline V gene. The CDR3: CASSPGDETQYF. The CDR3 DNA reads TGTGCCAGCAGCCCCGGGGATGAGACCCAGTACTTC.

V gene TRBV5-5 combines with J gene TRBJ1-6, with 8 positions matching TRBD1. This CDR3 region has 16 residues. Germline V gene data show CDR1 as SGHKS and CDR2 as YYEKEE (reference sequence). Trimming at V came to 0 bases and at J to 7 bases, leaving 6 bases not matched to a gene. CDR3 nucleotide sequence: TGTGCCAGCAGCTTGGCAGGACAGGGCAAGAATTCACCCCTCCACTTT. The encoded protein is CASSLAGQGKNSPLHF.

This clonotype was observed a handful of times. This chain links TRBV5-1 with TRBJ2-7; D is ambiguous. Germline V lookup: CDR1 SGHRS, CDR2 YFSETQ. The CDR3 spans 12 residues. Deletions cut 0 bases from V and 7 bases from J, with 8 bases between. CDR3 sequence: CASSLDHQEQYF. The CDR3 DNA reads TGCGCCAGCAGCTTGGATCATCAAGAGCAGTACTTC.

This rearrangement joins TRBV12-3 or TRBV12-4 to TRBJ1-4; TRBD1 matches at 7 bases. The CDR3 totals 14 residues. Trimming took 4 bases from V and 8 from J; bases not matched to a gene: 7. The DNA of the CDR3 is TGTGCCAGCAGTTCGCAGGGGGTTGGAGAAAAACTGTTTTTT. The encoded protein is CASSSQGVGEKLFF.

The chain is built from TRBV20-1 and TRBJ2-3; 8 bases agree with TRBD2. J lost 4 bases, V lost 3 bases, and 12 bases had no gene match. The V gene's germline CDR1 is DFQATT and CDR2 SNEGSKA (reference sequence). There are 16 residues in the CDR3. This CDR3 is CSASDNGAGVSDTQYF. The CDR3 DNA follows: TGCAGTGCTAGTGACAATGGAGCGGGAGTGTCAGATACGCAGTATTTT.

This chain joins TRBV4-2 and TRBJ2-1; TRBD2 agrees at 9 bases. The ends lost 2 bases at V and 2 bases at J; junction bases unmatched: 16. CDR1 and CDR2 from the germline V gene are LGHNA and YNFKEQ. The CDR3 has 20 amino acids. The CDR3 loop is CASSQFLSGSRTKPYNEQFF. The CDR3 DNA reads as TGTGCCAGCAGCCAATTCCTTAGCGGGAGCCGCACTAAGCCCTACAATGAGCAGTTCTTC.